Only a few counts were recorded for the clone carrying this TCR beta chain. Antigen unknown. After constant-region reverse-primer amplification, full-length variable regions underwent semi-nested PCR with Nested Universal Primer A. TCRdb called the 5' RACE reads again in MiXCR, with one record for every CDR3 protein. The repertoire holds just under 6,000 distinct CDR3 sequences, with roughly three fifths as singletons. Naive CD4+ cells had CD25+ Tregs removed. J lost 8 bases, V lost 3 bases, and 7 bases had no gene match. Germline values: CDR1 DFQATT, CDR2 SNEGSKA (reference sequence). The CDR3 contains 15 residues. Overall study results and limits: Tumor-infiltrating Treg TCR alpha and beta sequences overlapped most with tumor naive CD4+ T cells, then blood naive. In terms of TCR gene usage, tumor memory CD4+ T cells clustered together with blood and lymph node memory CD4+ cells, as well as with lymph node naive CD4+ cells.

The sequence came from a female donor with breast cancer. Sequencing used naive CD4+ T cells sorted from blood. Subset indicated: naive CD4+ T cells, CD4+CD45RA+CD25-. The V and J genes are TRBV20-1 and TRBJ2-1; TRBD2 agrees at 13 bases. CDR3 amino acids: CSASPTSGRAHEQFF. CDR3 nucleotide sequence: TGCAGTGCTAGTCCCACTAGCGGGAGGGCCCATGAGCAGTTCTTC.